The T cell receptor (beta chain) under discussion was sequenced for a study of early T cells in non-severe SARS-CoV-2 infection. TCRdb reprocessed the 5' RACE reads via MiXCR and lists one record per CDR3 protein. Counted here are about 33,000 distinct CDR3 sequences, 5.7% occurring once; the ten biggest clones make up 5% to 6.5%. This clonotype has ten or more counts. The receptor comes from an adult who was a healthcare worker with PCR-confirmed SARS-CoV-2 infection or an uninfected control (not recorded which). Sequencing used whole blood.

As DNA, the CDR3 is TGTGCCAGCGCCAGCGGGAGTGGCACAGATACGCAGTATTTT. This translates into CASASGSGTDTQYF. The genes are TRBV12-3 or TRBV12-4 and TRBJ2-3; 8 nucleotides line up with TRBD2. Trimming took 8 bases from V and 1 from J; bases not matched to a gene: 5. The CDR3 is made up of 14 amino acids.